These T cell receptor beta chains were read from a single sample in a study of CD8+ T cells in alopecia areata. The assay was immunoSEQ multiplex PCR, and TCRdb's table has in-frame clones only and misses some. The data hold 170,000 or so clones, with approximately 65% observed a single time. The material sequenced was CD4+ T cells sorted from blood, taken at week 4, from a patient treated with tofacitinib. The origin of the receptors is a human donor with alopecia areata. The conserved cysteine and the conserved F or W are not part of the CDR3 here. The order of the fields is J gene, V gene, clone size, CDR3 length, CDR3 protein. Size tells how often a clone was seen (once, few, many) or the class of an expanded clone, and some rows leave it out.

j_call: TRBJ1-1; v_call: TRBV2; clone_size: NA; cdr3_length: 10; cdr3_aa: ASSSDYLGAF
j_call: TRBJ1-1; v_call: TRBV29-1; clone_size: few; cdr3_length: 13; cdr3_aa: SVVGQGGWDTEAF
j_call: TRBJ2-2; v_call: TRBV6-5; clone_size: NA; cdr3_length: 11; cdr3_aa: ASTRGYTGELF
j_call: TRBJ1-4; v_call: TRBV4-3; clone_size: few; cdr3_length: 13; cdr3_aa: ASSQDWGINEKLF
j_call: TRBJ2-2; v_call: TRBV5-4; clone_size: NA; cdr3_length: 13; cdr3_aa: ASSFGGQNTGELF
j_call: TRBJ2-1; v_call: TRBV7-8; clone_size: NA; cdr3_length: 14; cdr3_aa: ASIYEAGGLGNEQF
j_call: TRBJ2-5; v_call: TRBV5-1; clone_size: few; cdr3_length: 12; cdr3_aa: ASSLVTDQETQY
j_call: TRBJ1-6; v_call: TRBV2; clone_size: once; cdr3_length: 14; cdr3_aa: ASSVGRSSYNSPLH
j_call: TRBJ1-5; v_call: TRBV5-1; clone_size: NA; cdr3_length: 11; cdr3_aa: ASSLDHNQPQH
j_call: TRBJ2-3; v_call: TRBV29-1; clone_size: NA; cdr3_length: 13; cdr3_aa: SVSGRASPTDTQY
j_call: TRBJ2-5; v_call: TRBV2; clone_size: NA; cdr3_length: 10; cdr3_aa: ASSGERETQY
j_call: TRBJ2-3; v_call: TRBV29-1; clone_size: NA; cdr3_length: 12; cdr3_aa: SVHGSGSTDTQY
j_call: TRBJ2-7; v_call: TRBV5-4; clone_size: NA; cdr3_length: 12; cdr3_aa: ASSLGSASYEQY
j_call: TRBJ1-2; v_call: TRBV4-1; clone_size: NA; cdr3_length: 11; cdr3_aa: ASSRGPRYGYT
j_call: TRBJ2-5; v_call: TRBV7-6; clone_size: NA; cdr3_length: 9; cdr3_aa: ASSLWETQY
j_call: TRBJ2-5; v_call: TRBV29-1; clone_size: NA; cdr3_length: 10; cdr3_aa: SYSQEGETQY
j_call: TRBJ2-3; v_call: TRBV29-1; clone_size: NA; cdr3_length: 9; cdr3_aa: SVESTDTQY
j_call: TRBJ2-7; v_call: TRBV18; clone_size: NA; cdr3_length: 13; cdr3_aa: ASSPPGTGYNEQY
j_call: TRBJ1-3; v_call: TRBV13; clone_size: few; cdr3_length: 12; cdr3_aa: ASSLLQTGNTIY
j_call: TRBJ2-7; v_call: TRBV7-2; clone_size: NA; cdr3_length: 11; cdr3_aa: ASSHETSRGQY
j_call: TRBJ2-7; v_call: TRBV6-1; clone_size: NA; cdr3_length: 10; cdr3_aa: ASSEARGEQY
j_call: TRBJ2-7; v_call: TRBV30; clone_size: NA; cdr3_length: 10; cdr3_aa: AWSVRGDEQY
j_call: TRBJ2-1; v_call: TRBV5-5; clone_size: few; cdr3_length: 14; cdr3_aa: ASSAGVAVLGGEQF
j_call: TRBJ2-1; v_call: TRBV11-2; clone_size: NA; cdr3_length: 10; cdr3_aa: ASSWAVHEQF
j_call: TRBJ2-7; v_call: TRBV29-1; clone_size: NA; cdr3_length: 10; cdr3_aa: SVRVGVYEQY
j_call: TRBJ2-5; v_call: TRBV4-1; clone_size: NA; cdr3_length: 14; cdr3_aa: ASSHEGTLFVETQY
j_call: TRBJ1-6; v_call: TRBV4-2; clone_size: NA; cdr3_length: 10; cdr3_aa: ASSQGGLPLH
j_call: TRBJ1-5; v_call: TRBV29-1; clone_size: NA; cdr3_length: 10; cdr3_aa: SVGGVNQPQH
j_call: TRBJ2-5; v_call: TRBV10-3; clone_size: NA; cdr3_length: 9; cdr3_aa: AISDRGTQY
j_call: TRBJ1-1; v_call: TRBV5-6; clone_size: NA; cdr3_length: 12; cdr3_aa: ASSLQGAPTEAF
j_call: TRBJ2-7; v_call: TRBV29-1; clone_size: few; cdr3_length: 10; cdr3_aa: SAEGGPYEQY
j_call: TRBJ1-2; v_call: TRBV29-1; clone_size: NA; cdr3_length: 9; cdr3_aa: SVGSSYGYT
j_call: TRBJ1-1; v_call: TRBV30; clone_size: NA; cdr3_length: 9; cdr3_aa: ARSGGGEAF
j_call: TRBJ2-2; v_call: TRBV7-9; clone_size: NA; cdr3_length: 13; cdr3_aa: ASSPGTSGTGELF
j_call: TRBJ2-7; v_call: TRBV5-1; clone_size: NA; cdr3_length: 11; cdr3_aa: ASSWTGNYEQY
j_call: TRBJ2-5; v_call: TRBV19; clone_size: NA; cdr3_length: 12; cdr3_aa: ASSTRGAQETQY
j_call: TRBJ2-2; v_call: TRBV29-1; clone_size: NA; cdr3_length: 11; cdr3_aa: SVTTGVTGELF
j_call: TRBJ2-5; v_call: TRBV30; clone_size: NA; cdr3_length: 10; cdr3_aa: AWTESQETQY
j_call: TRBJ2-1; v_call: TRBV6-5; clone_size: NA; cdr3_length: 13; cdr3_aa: ASSYRQGGYNEQF
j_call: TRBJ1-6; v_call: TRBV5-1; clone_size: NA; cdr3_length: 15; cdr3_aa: ASSLDSPSSYNSPLH
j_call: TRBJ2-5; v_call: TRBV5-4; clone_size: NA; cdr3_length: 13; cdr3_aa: ASSRRTGQGETQY